This TCR beta chain appears in the sequencing data of a study of CD8 T cells in Susac syndrome. The RNA, roughly 0.45 to 1 ug, was put through reverse transcription using random hexamers. The CDR3 of TCR beta was amplified by immunoSEQ multiplex PCR across 54 Vbeta and 13 Jbeta. TCRdb analysed the immunoSEQ multiplex PCR reads with MiXCR anew, one entry per CDR3 protein. Of about 300,000 distinct CDR3 sequences listed, over 75% are singletons. CD8+ and CD4+ T cells taken from blood had their TCR beta sequenced. The multiple sclerosis control group consisted of treatment-naive patients whose relapsing-remitting disease, which was either stable or active, fulfilled revised McDonald criteria. V lost 4 bases and J 4 bases, leaving 13 bases between the germline ends. CDR1 and CDR2 (germline): MDHEN, SYDVKM. The CDR3 loop spans 14 amino acids.

Sequenced sample: CD8+ T cells from PBMCs. This clonotype originated in a human donor with multiple sclerosis. This chain links TRBV28 with TRBJ2-5; weak D call: TRBD1 (6 bases). This CDR3 reads CASSSLSGVETQYF. The CDR3 bases are TGTGCCAGCAGTTCCCTCTCAGGGGTAGAGACCCAGTACTTC.